Each of the 20 T cell receptor beta chains below was sequenced from the same sample in a study of blood T cell repertoires in COVID-19. Generated by immunoSEQ multiplex PCR, the TCRdb table keeps only in-frame clones and is missing some. The table records 12,000 or so clones, roughly 90% of them present only once. Input material: peripheral blood. The receptors shown here come from a man between 65 and 85 years old with active COVID-19.

This chain links TRBV4-1 with TRBJ1-6, with a weak D call TRBD1 (5 bases). Trimming shortened V by 3 bases and J by 7 bases, and 13 bases separated the two germline ends. The CDR3 contains 15 residues. Germline V CDR1 and CDR2: MGHRA, YSYEKL. This CDR3 reads CASSQQGVGNSPLHF. The CDR3 region has the DNA TGCGCCAGCAGCCAGCAAGGGGTAGGCAATTCACCCCTCCACTTT.

The chain couples TRBV7-3 to TRBJ2-3; 9 bases are shared with TRBD2. The germline V gene encodes CDR1 SGHTA and CDR2 FQGTGA. Germline trimming cut 4 bases from V and 1 base from J; bases unmatched to any gene: 3. The CDR3 consists of 15 residues. The CDR3 loop reads CASSSGTSRTDTQYF. The CDR3 DNA follows: TGTGCCAGCAGCTCTGGGACTAGCCGCACAGATACGCAGTATTTT.

This chain links TRBV7-2 with TRBJ2-1; D gene unclear. The germline CDR1 and CDR2 sequences are SGHTA and FQGNSA. The V end was cut by 1 base, the J end by 2 bases, with 6 bases between. CDR3 length equals 14 residues. CDR3 sequence reads: CASSLEPAYNEQFF. The CDR3 DNA reads TGTGCCAGCAGCTTAGAACCAGCCTACAATGAGCAGTTCTTC.

V usage is TRBV18 and J usage is TRBJ2-5; no reliable D call. The ends were cut back, 5 bases at V and 5 bases at J, with 6 bases in the middle. The CDR3 totals 11 residues. CDR1 and CDR2 (germline): KGHSH, LQKENI. CDR3 region: CASSSEETQYF. In DNA form, the CDR3 reads TGTGCCAGCTCATCGGAGGAGACCCAGTACTTC.

This chain connects TRBV11-3 to TRBJ2-5; TRBD2 agrees at 8 bases. CDR3 length: 14 amino acids. V gave up 6 bases and J gave up 3 bases; unmatched junction bases: 6. Germline V gene lookup returns CDR1 SGHNT and CDR2 YENEEA. The CDR3, as DNA: TGTGCCAGCAGTTTCCGCGGGGGGAAAGAGACCCAGTACTTC. Translation: CASSFRGGKETQYF.

The chain uses TRBV6-5 and TRBJ1-5; TRBD1 matches at 10 bases. CDR3 length: 15 amino acids. Germline CDR1 is MNHEY and CDR2 is SVGAGI. V lost 6 bases and J lost 5; bases outside the gene matches: 7. CDR3 loop: CASREDRGSYQPQHF. In DNA, the CDR3 is TGTGCCAGCAGAGAGGACAGGGGGTCTTATCAGCCCCAGCATTTT.

The chain is built from TRBV3-1 (or the pseudogene TRBV3-2) and TRBJ2-2; TRBD2 agrees at 10 bases. Looked up from germline, CDR1 is LGHDT and CDR2 is YNNKEL (reference sequence). CDR3 size: 19 residues. V shed 1 base and J 0 bases; nucleotides not matched to a gene: 8. CDR3 in DNA: TGTGCCAGCAGCCAAGCTCAGCGGGGGGGAAATACGAACACCGGGGAGCTGTTTTTT. This encodes CASSQAQRGGNTNTGELFF.

The sample holds a few counts of this clone. The rearrangement uses TRBV9 and TRBJ1-6, with TRBD1 as a possible D gene (6 bases). Trimming shortened V by 0 bases and J by 10 bases, and 8 bases separated the two germline ends. In germline, CDR1 is SGDLS, CDR2 YYNGEE. CDR3 length: 13 residues. The CDR3 sequence is CASSVAGESPLHF. In DNA, the CDR3 is TGTGCCAGCAGCGTAGCAGGGGAGTCACCCCTCCACTTT.

The chain uses TRBV7-9 and TRBJ2-2; D gene ambiguous. Between the trimmed V and J ends, which lost 4 bases and 4 bases, there was a span of 19 bases. This CDR3 is built from 17 residues. In germline, CDR1 is SEHNR, CDR2 FQNEAQ (reference sequence). CDR3 amino acids: CASSSSSGATGTGELFF. CDR3 sequence (DNA): TGTGCCAGCAGCTCCTCTTCTGGAGCAACGGGCACCGGGGAGCTGTTTTTT.

The chain links TRBV9 to TRBJ1-6, with 7 positions matching TRBD1. From germline, CDR1 is SGDLS and CDR2 YYNGEE. Unmatched junction bases numbered 4, after V lost 0 bases and J lost 7 bases. The length of the CDR3 is 15 residues. The CDR3 DNA reads TGTGCCAGCAGCGTAGCCCCAGGGGGGAATTCACCCCTCCACTTT. Amino acids: CASSVAPGGNSPLHF.

This chain uses TRBV5-4 with TRBJ2-5; D remains ambiguous. Trimming cost V 1 base and J 5 bases, with 6 bases left between them. CDR1 and CDR2 (germline): SGHNT, YYREEE (reference sequence). CDR3 size: 12 residues. The CDR3 region is CASSLSRETQYF. In DNA, the CDR3 is TGTGCCAGCAGCTTGTCGAGGGAGACCCAGTACTTC.

The J gene is TRBJ2-1, the V gene TRBV18; 7 bases agree with TRBD1. The CDR3 loop spans 13 amino acids. The V segment lost 6 bases and the J segment 9 bases; nucleotides outside the gene matches: 8. Germline V gene lookup returns CDR1 KGHSH and CDR2 LQKENI. The CDR3 spells CASSRVAGGEQFF. In DNA form, the CDR3 reads TGTGCCAGCTCCCGCGTGGCAGGGGGTGAGCAGTTCTTC.

The rearrangement uses TRBV7-9 and TRBJ2-1; 14 bases are shared with TRBD2. The J segment lost 12 bases and the V segment lost 1 base, leaving 8 bases of the junction unmatched. This CDR3 comprises 16 residues. Germline values: CDR1 SEHNR, CDR2 FQNEAQ (reference sequence). In DNA form, the CDR3 reads TGTGCCAGCAGCTTAGACGGGACTAGCGGGAGTATTGGGCAGTTCTTC. Its translation: CASSLDGTSGSIGQFF.

V usage is TRBV30 and J usage is TRBJ2-5, with TRBD2 identical over 7 bases. V dropped 4 bases and J dropped 5; count of bases not matched to a gene: 10. The CDR3 runs to 14 residues. CDR1 is GTSNPN and CDR2 is SVGIG in the germline V gene (reference sequence). The CDR3 DNA reads TGTGCCTGGATAAGAGCGGGAATTTGGGAGACCCAGTACTTC. This encodes CAWIRAGIWETQYF.

This chain links TRBV9 with TRBJ1-2; D is undetermined. The CDR3 covers 14 residues. V lost 0 bases to trimming and J lost 6 bases, with 12 bases between them. CDR1 is SGDLS, CDR2 YYNGEE, per germline. The CDR3 DNA is TGTGCCAGCAGCGTAGGGCAGGACTGGAATGGCTACACCTTC. Its protein is CASSVGQDWNGYTF. The variable domain in full, completed from reference TRBV9 and TRBJ1-2, reads DSGVTQTPKHLITATGQRVTLRCSPRSGDLSVYWYQQSLDQGLQFLIQYYNGEERAKGNILERFSAQQFPDLHSELNLSSLELGDSALYFCASSVGQDWNGYTFGSGTRLTVV.

This sequence joins TRBV2 and TRBJ1-6; 7 nucleotides match TRBD1. CDR1 is SNHLY and CDR2 is FYNNEI in the germline V gene. V was pared by 4 bases and J by 8 bases, with 8 bases of the junction left unmatched. The CDR3 contains 15 residues. CDR3: CASSVGGGMDSPLHF. The CDR3, as DNA: TGTGCCAGCAGTGTAGGGGGCGGAATGGATTCACCCCTCCACTTT. Together with reference TRBV2 and TRBJ1-6, the CDR3 gives the full variable domain: EPEVTQTPSHQVTQMGQEVILRCVPISNHLYFYWYRQILGQKVEFLVSFYNNEISEKSEIFDDQFSVERPDGSNFTLKIRSTKLEDSAMYFCASSVGGGMDSPLHFGNGTRLTVT.

This clone was detected a few times. CDR3 coding DNA: TGTGCCAGCAGCTTAGCAGGGGTGCTTGGCTACACCTTC. Translating it yields CASSLAGVLGYTF. The chain carries TRBV11-3 and TRBJ1-2; a weak D match, TRBD1 (6 bases). The CDR3 runs 13 residues. Germline lookup yields CDR1 SGHNT and CDR2 YENEEA. Trimming took 1 base from V and 7 from J, leaving 10 bases between them.

The chain links TRBV21-1 to TRBJ1-5; the D call of TRBD1 is as the table states it, not checked on the DNA. TRBV21-1 is described as a pseudogene. The CDR3 loop spans 18 amino acids. The CDR3 protein is CASSKGGQIGYSNQPQHF. CDR3 DNA: TGTGCCAGCAGCAAAGGAGGACAGATCGGCTATAGCAATCAGCCCCAGCATTTT.

The chain joins TRBV5-1 to TRBJ1-6; 10 bases fit TRBD1. The CDR3 has 15 residues. From germline, CDR1 is SGHRS and CDR2 YFSETQ. Trimming removed 3 bases from V and 10 bases from J; junction bases left unmatched: 7. CDR3 residues: CASSSWDRGGSPLHF. The CDR3 coding sequence is TGCGCCAGCAGCTCGTGGGACAGGGGAGGCTCACCCCTCCACTTT.

This clone was observed a few times. The CDR3: CASSAGTGAGDGYTF. As DNA, the CDR3 is TGCGCCAGCAGCGCCGGGACAGGGGCGGGTGATGGCTACACCTTC. The genes are TRBV5-1 and TRBJ1-2; 10 bases align to TRBD1. Germline loops: CDR1 SGHRS, CDR2 YFSETQ. The CDR3 totals 15 residues. The V segment lost 4 bases and the J segment 6 bases; nucleotides outside the gene matches: 9.